This T cell receptor beta chain originates from a study of blood T cell repertoires in COVID-19. Looking at the study overall: Samples of COVID-19 (acute and convalescent) were obtained from the United States, Italy and Spain. Nucleic acid was either cDNA or gDNA, and it came from T cells, B-cell-depleted T cells, or PBMCs.

The CDR3 is 15 amino acids. Trimming pared 3 bases from V and 2 bases from J, leaving 14 bases between. Per the germline V gene, CDR1 is SGHTS and CDR2 is YDEGEE. Per the original methods: Amplification of reference gene primers provided the estimated nucleated cell counts. Repertoires were generated with immunoSEQ multiplex PCR, while TCRdb's copy carries only in-frame clones and drops some. For V, J and clone size, that table is used; D and trimming come from the DNA. There are fewer than 200,000 clones in the sample; around nine tenths occur only once, and around 1% lies in the top ten. The sequence derives from a woman between 18 and 29 years old who had recovered from COVID-19. V usage is TRBV5-8 and J usage is TRBJ1-1, with D perhaps TRBD1 (6 bases). Sequenced input: peripheral blood. CDR3 loop: CASSSIGTPNTEAFF. DNA for the CDR3: TGTGCCAGCAGCTCGATCGGGACACCAAACACTGAAGCTTTCTTT.